This T cell receptor (beta chain) was observed in a study of OX40 agonist ivuxolimab in advanced cancers. The wider study: Prior anti-PD-1, anti-PD-L1 or anti-CTLA-4 therapy was allowed; around 43% had some.

Here immunoSEQ multiplex PCR was the method, and the copy in TCRdb shows in-frame clones only, minus some. Among around 25,000 clones, around 82% were seen once, and the ten largest hold about 1.5%. The CDR3 loop spans 16 amino acids. Trimming removed 1 base from V and 5 bases from J, with 16 bases in between. Germline V lookup: CDR1 SEHNR, CDR2 FQNEAQ (reference sequence). This TCR came from an adult with an advanced solid tumor such as melanoma, head and neck, liver or kidney cancer. Sequences were derived from CD4+ or CD8+ T cells sorted from blood, sampled in a trial of the OX40 agonist ivuxolimab. The gene calls are TRBV7-9 and TRBJ2-3, with D perhaps TRBD1 or TRBD2 (6 bases each). The CDR3 DNA is TGTGCCAGCAGCTTAGGTTGGCAGGGGACTGAAGATACGCAGTATTTT. The encoded protein is CASSLGWQGTEDTQYF.